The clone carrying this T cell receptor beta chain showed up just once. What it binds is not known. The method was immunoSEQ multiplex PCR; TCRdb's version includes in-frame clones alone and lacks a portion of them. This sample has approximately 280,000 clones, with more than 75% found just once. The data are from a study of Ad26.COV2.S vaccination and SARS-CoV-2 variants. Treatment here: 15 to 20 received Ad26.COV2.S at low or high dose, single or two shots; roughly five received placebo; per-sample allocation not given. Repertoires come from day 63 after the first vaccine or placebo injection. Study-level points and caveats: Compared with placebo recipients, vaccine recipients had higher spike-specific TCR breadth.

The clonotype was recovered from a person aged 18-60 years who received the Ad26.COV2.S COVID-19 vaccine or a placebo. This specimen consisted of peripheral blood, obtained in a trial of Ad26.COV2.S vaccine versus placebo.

CDR3 nucleotide sequence: TGTGCCAGCAGTTACTCGTACAGCACAGATACGCAGTATTTT. This gives the protein CASSYSYSTDTQYF. The chain carries TRBV6-5 and TRBJ2-3; D remains unclear. Germline CDR1 MNHEY, CDR2 SVGAGI. This CDR3 contains 14 residues. Deletions cut 0 bases from V and 0 bases from J, with 4 bases between.